Shown below are 11 T cell receptor beta chains from a single sample sequenced in a study of blood T cell repertoires in COVID-19. Clones were read by immunoSEQ multiplex PCR, and TCRdb kept only the in-frame ones, dropping some. The repertoire holds roughly 53,000 clones, 89% seen once, with 1.5% to 2% in the top ten. Sample: peripheral blood. These TCRs come from a man in his sixties with acute or convalescent COVID-19.

The rearrangement links TRBV19 to TRBJ2-4; perhaps TRBD2 as D (6 bases). Looked up from germline, CDR1 is LNHDA and CDR2 is SQIVND (reference sequence). Trimming removed 2 bases from V and 0 bases from J, with 35 bases in between. This CDR3 contains 24 residues. The CDR3 DNA reads as TGTGCCAGTAGTATATCGCAACGGCCCCTTCTAAGGGGAGGCTCTCTGTTAGCCAAAAACATTCAGTACTTC. Residues: CASSISQRPLLRGGSLLAKNIQYF.

The chain recombines TRBV19 with TRBJ1-1; no clear D. There are 14 residues in the CDR3. Germline CDR1 reads LNHDA; CDR2 reads SQIVND (reference sequence). With 3 bases removed from V and 1 base from J, the gap between germline ends came to 9 bases. CDR3 bases: TGTGCCAGTAGTATGTACAGTAGGAACACTGAAGCTTTCTTT. This sequence encodes CASSMYSRNTEAFF.

The CDR3 DNA is TGTGCCAGCAGTTACTCGAGTAAAGGAGGTACAGATACGCAGTATTTT. It translates to CASSYSSKGGTDTQYF. The chain uses TRBV6-5 and TRBJ2-3, with a possible D match to TRBD2 (5 bases). CDR1 is MNHEY and CDR2 is SVGAGI in the germline V gene. CDR3 length equals 16 residues. V lost 0 bases and J 3 bases, leaving 13 bases between the germline ends.

The chain recombines TRBV7-3 with TRBJ2-1, with TRBD2 matching over 7 bases. The length of the CDR3 is 14 residues. Germline CDR1 and CDR2: SGHTA and FQGTGA. Trimming removed 5 bases from V and 7 bases from J; junction bases left unmatched: 8. The CDR3, as DNA: TGTGCCAGCAGCCGTCCCGGGACTAATAATGAGCAGTTCTTC. This gives the protein CASSRPGTNNEQFF.

V is TRBV11-2 and J is TRBJ1-4; weak D call: TRBD1 (6 bases). Germline CDR1 is SGHAT and CDR2 is FQNNGV. CDR3 size: 14 residues. The V end lost 4 bases, the J end lost 5 bases, and 11 bases lay between the germline ends. The CDR3 region is CASSWGQGNEKLFF. The CDR3 bases are TGTGCCAGCAGCTGGGGGCAGGGGAATGAAAAACTGTTTTTT.

This clone was picked up one time. This chain joins TRBV30 and TRBJ2-3; 7 bases are shared with TRBD1. The germline CDR1 and CDR2 sequences are GTSNPN and SVGIG (reference sequence). With V trimmed by 4 bases and J by 6 bases, 7 bases remained unmatched. The CDR3 is 13 amino acids. CDR3 coding DNA: TGTGCCTGGAAGGTCAGGGGGACGGATACGCAGTATTTT. This translates into CAWKVRGTDTQYF. The full variable domain, in which reference TRBV30 and TRBJ2-3 provide the parts outside the CDR3, is SQTIHQWPATLVQPVGSPLSLECTVEGTSNPNLYWYRQAAGRGLQLLFYSVGIGQISSEVPQNLSASRPQDRQFILSSKKLLLSDSGFYLCAWKVRGTDTQYFGPGTRLTVL.

The J gene is TRBJ1-6, the V gene TRBV2; 8 bases are a match to TRBD1. Germline CDR1 is SNHLY and CDR2 is FYNNEI. Trimming at V came to 6 bases and at J to 0 bases, leaving 4 bases not matched to a gene. This CDR3 contains 16 residues. The CDR3 DNA sequence: TGTGCCAGCAGGAACCAGGGGGCCTCCTATAATTCACCCCTCCACTTT. It yields the protein CASRNQGASYNSPLHF.

V gene TRBV10-2 combines with J gene TRBJ2-7; perhaps TRBD2 as D (6 bases). CDR1 is WSHSY, CDR2 SAAADI, per germline. V lost 3 bases and J 2 bases, leaving 14 bases between the germline ends. The CDR3 is 15 amino acids. The CDR3 here is CASSDTGVTTYEQYF. The CDR3 DNA reads TGCGCCAGCAGTGATACGGGGGTTACAACCTACGAGCAGTACTTC.

This chain uses TRBV6-5 with TRBJ2-2, with D perhaps TRBD1 (6 bases). The ends were cut back, 2 bases at V and 1 base at J, with 8 bases in the middle. The CDR3 loop spans 15 amino acids. Germline V gene data show CDR1 as MNHEY and CDR2 as SVGAGI. The CDR3 loop reads CASSYGDMNTGELFF. CDR3 sequence (DNA): TGTGCCAGCAGTTACGGGGACATGAACACCGGGGAGCTGTTTTTT.

V gene TRBV6-5 combines with J gene TRBJ1-5; D unclear. CDR1 is MNHEY, CDR2 SVGAGI, per germline. The CDR3 loop spans 14 amino acids. V was shortened by 6 bases and J by 4 bases, with 13 bases between the two germline ends. DNA for the CDR3: TGTGCCAGCAGACCTAGTGCCCCAAATCAGCCCCAGCATTTT. Amino acids: CASRPSAPNQPQHF.

This rearrangement joins TRBV7-2 to TRBJ1-5; the D is unclear. The germline V gene encodes CDR1 SGHTA and CDR2 FQGNSA. The CDR3 totals 13 residues. Trimming cost V 5 bases and J 6 bases, with 11 bases left between them. The CDR3 DNA sequence: TGTGCCAGCAGCCTAACCCGGGGTCAGCCCCAGCATTTT. As protein: CASSLTRGQPQHF.